Listed below are T cell receptor beta chains from one sample, sequenced in a study of blood T cell repertoires in COVID-19. Here immunoSEQ multiplex PCR was the method, and the copy in TCRdb shows in-frame clones only, minus some. The sample contains about 250,000 clones, around 85% of which appear only once. The sequenced sample consisted of PBMCs or T cells enriched from blood (not recorded which). The receptors were sampled from a woman between 50 and 59 years old with acute COVID-19. CDR3s include the opening cysteine and the closing phenylalanine or tryptophan. D genes are given only for firm matches. Only some rows state a clone size, as once, few, many or a class for expanded clones.

clone size: .
V gene: TRBV14
J gene: TRBJ1-1
D gene: .
CDR3 protein: CASSQAAGGTNTEAFF
CDR3 DNA: TGTGCCAGCAGCCAAGCGGCGGGAGGGACGAACACTGAAGCTTTCTTT

clone size: .
V gene: TRBV7-8
J gene: TRBJ2-3
D gene: .
CDR3 protein: CASSLRSTTDTQYF
CDR3 DNA: TGTGCCAGCAGCTTAAGATCTACCACAGATACGCAGTATTTT

clone size: .
V gene: TRBV24-1
J gene: TRBJ2-7
D gene: TRBD1
CDR3 protein: CATSPGGGHEQYF
CDR3 DNA: TGTGCCACCAGTCCAGGGGGCGGCCACGAGCAGTACTTC

clone size: once
V gene: TRBV27
J gene: TRBJ1-5
D gene: TRBD1
CDR3 protein: CASSPDRGNQPQHF
CDR3 DNA: TGTGCCAGCAGTCCGGACAGGGGCAATCAGCCCCAGCATTTT

clone size: once
V gene: TRBV11-2
J gene: TRBJ2-1
D gene: TRBD2
CDR3 protein: CASSLRTSGGVRYNEQFF
CDR3 DNA: TGTGCCAGCAGCCTACGGACTAGCGGGGGTGTACGTTACAATGAGCAGTTCTTC

clone size: .
V gene: TRBV5-1
J gene: TRBJ2-1
D gene: TRBD2
CDR3 protein: CASRQTSGGPNNEQFF
CDR3 DNA: TGCGCCAGCAGACAGACTAGCGGGGGGCCTAACAATGAGCAGTTCTTC

clone size: few
V gene: TRBV3-1/TRBV3-2
J gene: TRBJ1-1
D gene: TRBD1
CDR3 protein: CASSQGGGRTRTEAFF
CDR3 DNA: TGTGCCAGCAGCCAAGGAGGGGGCAGGACGAGGACTGAAGCTTTCTTT

clone size: once
V gene: TRBV4-3
J gene: TRBJ1-6
D gene: .
CDR3 protein: CASSQAAGEVGGSPLHF
CDR3 DNA: TGCGCCAGCAGCCAAGCTGCCGGGGAGGTCGGAGGGTCACCCCTCCACTTT

clone size: .
V gene: TRBV4-2
J gene: TRBJ1-2
D gene: TRBD1
CDR3 protein: CASSQGTGQGLNYGYTF
CDR3 DNA: TGTGCCAGCAGCCAAGGTACAGGACAGGGGCTAAACTATGGCTACACCTTC

clone size: few
V gene: TRBV6-1
J gene: TRBJ1-2
D gene: TRBD1
CDR3 protein: CASSGPPGQQIYGYTF
CDR3 DNA: TGTGCCAGCAGTGGACCCCCGGGACAGCAAATCTATGGCTACACCTTC

clone size: .
V gene: TRBV3-1/TRBV3-2
J gene: TRBJ1-3
D gene: .
CDR3 protein: CASSPRGNSGNTIYF
CDR3 DNA: TGTGCCAGCAGCCCTAGAGGGAACTCTGGAAACACCATATATTTT

clone size: many
V gene: TRBV5-1
J gene: TRBJ1-1
D gene: TRBD1
CDR3 protein: CASSLARTGGGEAFF
CDR3 DNA: TGCGCCAGCAGCTTGGCCCGGACAGGGGGCGGTGAAGCTTTCTTT

clone size: few
V gene: TRBV3-1/TRBV3-2
J gene: TRBJ1-1
D gene: .
CDR3 protein: CASSQVRTEAFF
CDR3 DNA: TGTGCCAGCAGCCAAGTTCGGACTGAAGCTTTCTTT

clone size: .
V gene: TRBV18
J gene: TRBJ2-7
D gene: .
CDR3 protein: CASSPESYEQYF
CDR3 DNA: TGTGCCAGCTCACCCGAGAGCTACGAGCAGTACTTC

clone size: few
V gene: TRBV5-4
J gene: TRBJ1-6
D gene: TRBD1
CDR3 protein: CASSLATGNSPLHF
CDR3 DNA: TGTGCCAGCAGCTTGGCGACAGGGAATTCACCCCTCCACTTT

clone size: .
V gene: TRBV3-1/TRBV3-2
J gene: TRBJ1-6
D gene: .
CDR3 protein: CASSQGADFSSPLHF
CDR3 DNA: TGTGCCAGCAGCCAAGGGGCAGATTTCAGTTCACCCCTCCACTTT

clone size: .
V gene: TRBV18
J gene: TRBJ2-1
D gene: .
CDR3 protein: CASSPEGAYNEQFF
CDR3 DNA: TGTGCCAGCTCACCCGAGGGCGCCTACAATGAGCAGTTCTTC

clone size: .
V gene: TRBV7-2
J gene: TRBJ1-4
D gene: TRBD1
CDR3 protein: CASSYGTGDEKLFF
CDR3 DNA: TGTGCCAGCAGCTACGGGACAGGGGACGAAAAACTGTTTTTT

clone size: .
V gene: TRBV3-1/TRBV3-2
J gene: TRBJ2-7
D gene: TRBD1
CDR3 protein: CASSQDPRTGTPYF
CDR3 DNA: TGTGCCAGCAGCCAAGATCCCCGGACAGGGACGCCGTACTTC

clone size: .
V gene: TRBV27
J gene: TRBJ1-2
D gene: TRBD1
CDR3 protein: CASRNRGVDGYTF
CDR3 DNA: TGTGCCAGCAGGAACAGGGGGGTGGATGGCTACACCTTC

clone size: once
V gene: TRBV9
J gene: TRBJ1-2
D gene: .
CDR3 protein: CASSVGYRLDGYTF
CDR3 DNA: TGTGCCAGCAGCGTAGGCTACAGACTAGATGGCTACACCTTC

clone size: .
V gene: TRBV18
J gene: TRBJ1-1
D gene: TRBD1
CDR3 protein: CASSPPGGVNTEAFF
CDR3 DNA: TGTGCCAGCTCACCCCCAGGGGGCGTAAACACTGAAGCTTTCTTT

clone size: .
V gene: TRBV7-2
J gene: TRBJ1-2
D gene: TRBD1
CDR3 protein: CASSSDRQGLNYGYTF
CDR3 DNA: TGTGCCAGCAGCTCCGATCGACAGGGGCTTAACTATGGCTACACCTTC

clone size: .
V gene: TRBV5-4
J gene: TRBJ2-2
D gene: .
CDR3 protein: CASSTYRAANTGELFF
CDR3 DNA: TGTGCCAGCAGCACATACAGGGCCGCGAACACCGGGGAGCTGTTTTTT

clone size: .
V gene: TRBV12-3/TRBV12-4
J gene: TRBJ1-3
D gene: .
CDR3 protein: CASSLGQGNTIYF
CDR3 DNA: TGTGCCAGCAGTTTAGGGCAGGGAAACACCATATATTTT

clone size: once
V gene: TRBV3-1/TRBV3-2
J gene: TRBJ1-4
D gene: TRBD1
CDR3 protein: CASSRRTGGAANEKLFF
CDR3 DNA: TGTGCCAGCAGCCGACGGACAGGGGGGGCGGCTAATGAAAAACTGTTTTTT

clone size: few
V gene: TRBV6-6
J gene: TRBJ2-7
D gene: .
CDR3 protein: CASSYSRDVPYEQYF
CDR3 DNA: TGTGCCAGCAGTTACTCGCGGGACGTTCCCTACGAGCAGTACTTC

clone size: .
V gene: TRBV5-1
J gene: TRBJ1-2
D gene: TRBD1
CDR3 protein: CASSSTGGFGYTF
CDR3 DNA: TGCGCCAGCAGCTCGACAGGGGGCTTTGGCTACACCTTC

clone size: .
V gene: TRBV5-1
J gene: TRBJ2-2
D gene: .
CDR3 protein: CASSLGSSGTGELFF
CDR3 DNA: TGCGCCAGCAGCTTGGGGTCATCGGGCACCGGGGAGCTGTTTTTT

clone size: once
V gene: TRBV4-1
J gene: TRBJ1-2
D gene: .
CDR3 protein: CASSQELTGPSNYGYTF
CDR3 DNA: TGCGCCAGCAGCCAAGAACTGACAGGCCCCTCTAACTATGGCTACACCTTC

clone size: .
V gene: TRBV29-1
J gene: TRBJ1-2
D gene: TRBD1
CDR3 protein: CSVDALPEAGTGSGYTF
CDR3 DNA: TGCAGCGTTGACGCGCTTCCCGAGGCAGGGACAGGGTCTGGCTACACCTTC

clone size: .
V gene: TRBV7-8
J gene: TRBJ1-2
D gene: TRBD1
CDR3 protein: CASSFGTGPNYGYTF
CDR3 DNA: TGTGCCAGCAGCTTCGGGACAGGGCCTAACTATGGCTACACCTTC

clone size: .
V gene: TRBV11-3
J gene: TRBJ2-1
D gene: TRBD2
CDR3 protein: CASSSGGGADNEQFF
CDR3 DNA: TGTGCCAGCAGCTCCGGGGGGGGCGCGGACAATGAGCAGTTCTTC

clone size: .
V gene: TRBV9
J gene: TRBJ2-7
D gene: .
CDR3 protein: CASSVGTVRTYEQYF
CDR3 DNA: TGTGCCAGCAGCGTAGGGACAGTGAGGACCTACGAGCAGTACTTC

clone size: .
V gene: TRBV7-2
J gene: TRBJ1-2
D gene: TRBD1
CDR3 protein: CASSLDRGLRRVGYTF
CDR3 DNA: TGTGCCAGTAGCTTGGACAGGGGGCTTCGTAGGGTTGGCTACACCTTC

clone size: .
V gene: TRBV30
J gene: TRBJ2-3
D gene: .
CDR3 protein: CAWSVKGPDTQYF
CDR3 DNA: TGTGCCTGGAGTGTAAAGGGGCCAGATACGCAGTATTTT

clone size: .
V gene: TRBV2
J gene: TRBJ1-4
D gene: .
CDR3 protein: CASTKRQPLSKGEKLFF
CDR3 DNA: TGTGCCAGCACTAAGCGACAGCCGCTATCCAAGGGTGAAAAACTGTTTTTT

clone size: .
V gene: TRBV14
J gene: TRBJ2-7
D gene: TRBD1
CDR3 protein: CASSREDRARDEQYF
CDR3 DNA: TGTGCCAGCAGCAGGGAAGACAGGGCCCGTGACGAGCAGTACTTC

clone size: .
V gene: TRBV3-1/TRBV3-2
J gene: TRBJ1-6
D gene: .
CDR3 protein: CASSPDGVSSYNSPLHF
CDR3 DNA: TGTGCCAGCAGCCCCGACGGAGTTAGCTCCTATAATTCACCCCTCCACTTT

clone size: .
V gene: TRBV18
J gene: TRBJ2-2
D gene: .
CDR3 protein: CASSPPLSAGGGELFF
CDR3 DNA: TGTGCCAGCTCACCACCGCTAAGCGCCGGGGGCGGGGAGCTGTTTTTT

clone size: .
V gene: TRBV7-8
J gene: TRBJ1-4
D gene: .
CDR3 protein: CASSLAGATNEKLFF
CDR3 DNA: TGTGCCAGCAGCTTAGCAGGGGCAACTAATGAAAAACTGTTTTTT